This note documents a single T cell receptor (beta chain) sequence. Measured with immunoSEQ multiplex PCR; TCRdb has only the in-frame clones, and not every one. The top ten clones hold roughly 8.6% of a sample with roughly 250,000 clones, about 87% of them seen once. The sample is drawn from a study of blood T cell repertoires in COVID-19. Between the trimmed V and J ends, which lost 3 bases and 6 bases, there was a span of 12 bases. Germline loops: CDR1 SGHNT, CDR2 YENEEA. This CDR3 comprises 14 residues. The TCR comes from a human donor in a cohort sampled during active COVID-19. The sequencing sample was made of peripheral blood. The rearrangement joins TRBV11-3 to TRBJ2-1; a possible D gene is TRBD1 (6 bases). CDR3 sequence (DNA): TGTGCCAGCAGCTTGACCAACAGGGCCAATGAGCAGTTCTTC. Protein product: CASSLTNRANEQFF.